The 22 T cell receptor beta chains below all came from one sample that was sequenced in a study of STAT5B mutations in CD4+ large granular lymphocyte leukemia. TCRdb's copy holds only in-frame clones and misses some; the assay was immunoSEQ multiplex PCR. The sample consists of roughly 40,000 clones, 80% to 90% of them appearing once. The material sequenced was CD4+ T cells from blood buffy coats. All receptors come from a human donor in good health.

The V call is TRBV5-1, the J call TRBJ1-1; D may be TRBD1 (5 bases). This CDR3 is built from 14 residues. Per the germline V gene, CDR1 is SGHRS and CDR2 is YFSETQ. Trimming removed 0 bases from V and 3 bases from J, with 9 bases in between. The CDR3 region has the DNA TGCGCCAGCAGCTTGGGACAGACCCACACTGAAGCTTTCTTT. This encodes CASSLGQTHTEAFF.

As DNA, the CDR3 is TGCGCCAGCAGCACTGGACAGGGGGAAGCCGGGGAGCTGTTTTTT. It yields the protein CASSTGQGEAGELFF. This chain joins TRBV5-1 and TRBJ2-2, with TRBD1 matching 10 bases. The germline CDR1 and CDR2 sequences are SGHRS and YFSETQ. The CDR3 spans 15 residues. Trimming at V came to 4 bases and at J to 6 bases, leaving 6 bases not matched to a gene.

The rearrangement uses TRBV25-1 and TRBJ1-3, with 7 bases identical to TRBD1. The CDR3 covers 17 residues. Germline CDR1 is MGHDK and CDR2 is SYGVNS. J lost 0 bases, V lost 0 bases, and 5 bases had no gene match. The CDR3 nucleotides read TGTGCCAGCAGTGAATACTCGACAGGGATCTCTGGAAACACCATATATTTT. It translates to CASSEYSTGISGNTIYF. The full variable domain, rest sourced from reference TRBV25-1 and TRBJ1-3, is EADIYQTPRYLVIGTGKKITLECSQTMGHDKMYWYQQDPGMELHLIHYSYGVNSTEKGDLSSESTVSRIRTEHFPLTLESARPSHTSQYLCASSEYSTGISGNTIYFGEGSWLTVV.

The V and J genes are TRBV9 and TRBJ2-1; TRBD2 matches at 12 bases. The germline CDR1 and CDR2 sequences are SGDLS and YYNGEE. The CDR3 runs to 15 residues. Trimming at V came to 0 bases and at J to 7 bases, leaving 2 bases not matched to a gene. For the CDR3, the DNA is TGTGCCAGCAGCGTAGAAGGACTAGCGGGGAATGAGCAGTTCTTC. This encodes CASSVEGLAGNEQFF.

In its sample, this clone was seen a few times. The rearrangement joins TRBV5-6 to TRBJ2-7; D tentatively reads TRBD1 or TRBD2 (7 bases each). In germline, CDR1 is SGHDT, CDR2 YYEEEE. V was trimmed by 4 bases and J by 0 bases, leaving 17 bases between them. CDR3 length: 16 amino acids. The CDR3: CASSQGGTVSSYEQYF. The CDR3 DNA is TGTGCCAGCAGCCAGGGGGGGACGGTGAGCTCCTACGAGCAGTACTTC. Supplemented by reference TRBV5-6 and TRBJ2-7, the full variable domain reads DAGVTQSPTHLIKTRGQQVTLRCSPKSGHDTVSWYQQALGQGPQFIFQYYEEEERQRGNFPDRFSGHQFPNYSSELNVNALLLGDSALYLCASSQGGTVSSYEQYFGPGTRLTVT.

A single count supports this clone. The chain employs TRBV19 and TRBJ2-3, with TRBD2 matching 11 bases. Germline CDR1 and CDR2: LNHDA and SQIVND (reference sequence). The CDR3 is made up of 15 amino acids. With 10 bases clipped from V and 3 bases from J, the junction kept 9 bases outside the gene matches. CDR3 residues: CATQTTSGTTDTQYF. CDR3 in DNA: TGTGCCACCCAGACGACTAGCGGGACTACAGATACGCAGTATTTT.

The chain couples TRBV11-2 to TRBJ1-6; no clear D. Looked up from germline, CDR1 is SGHAT and CDR2 is FQNNGV. The CDR3 is 15 amino acids. The V end lost 0 bases, the J end lost 9 bases, and 12 bases lay between the germline ends. CDR3 residues: CASSLDLSWASPLHF. The DNA of the CDR3 is TGTGCCAGCAGCTTAGATCTGAGCTGGGCTTCACCCCTCCACTTT.

The chain is built from TRBV29-1 and TRBJ2-3; D call uncertain. CDR3 length: 11 residues. The V gene lost 3 bases and the J gene lost 4 bases, with 5 bases spanning the gap. CDR1 and CDR2 (germline): SQVTM, ANQGSEA. The CDR3 nucleotides are TGCAGCGTTGAGTTTCCAGATACGCAGTATTTT. Its translation: CSVEFPDTQYF.

The genes are TRBV20-1 and TRBJ2-1, with D unresolved. Germline CDR1 DFQATT, CDR2 SNEGSKA (reference sequence). The CDR3 is 11 amino acids. The germline V and J ends were trimmed by 5 bases and 7 bases, with 9 bases remaining between them. The CDR3 bases are TGCAGTGCTGAGATCCTTAATGAGCAGTTCTTC. Protein product: CSAEILNEQFF.

This clone has only one observation. The rearrangement uses TRBV5-1 and TRBJ2-3, with a possible D match to TRBD2 (5 bases). The V gene's germline CDR1 is SGHRS and CDR2 YFSETQ. The CDR3 contains 14 residues. With 0 bases removed from V and 6 bases from J, the gap between germline ends came to 11 bases. In DNA form, the CDR3 reads TGCGCCAGCAGCTTGGCCGGGGTAATGGATACGCAGTATTTT. The encoded protein is CASSLAGVMDTQYF.

This clone was counted a single time. The chain links TRBV25-1 to TRBJ2-7; the D gene could be TRBD1 or TRBD2 (5 bases each). V lost 2 bases to trimming and J lost 4 bases, with 15 bases between them. The CDR3 is made up of 15 amino acids. Looked up from germline, CDR1 is MGHDK and CDR2 is SYGVNS. In DNA, the CDR3 is TGTGCCAGCAGTGAAGGGGGTCCAGCAAATTACGAGCAGTACTTC. Amino acid sequence: CASSEGGPANYEQYF.

This chain uses TRBV12-2 with TRBJ2-3. TRBV12-2 represents a pseudogene. This CDR3 is built from 17 residues. The CDR3 reads CASRLARGDSDTDTQYF. The CDR3 DNA follows: TGTGCAAGTCGCTTAGCGAGGGGGGACTCTGACACAGATACGCAGTATTTT.

The chain combines TRBV6-1 with TRBJ1-5; D remains unclear. V was trimmed by 4 bases and J by 7 bases, leaving 11 bases between them. The CDR3 spans 13 residues. Germline CDR1 MNHNS, CDR2 SASEGT. CDR3 DNA: TGTGCCAGCAGTGTAGAAGCAACCCAGCCCCAGCATTTT. Its translation: CASSVEATQPQHF.

The rearrangement uses TRBV6-1 and TRBJ2-7; 9 nucleotides align to TRBD1. V was clipped by 6 bases and J by 4 bases; unmatched bases: 7. The CDR3 runs 14 residues. Germline CDR1 reads MNHNS; CDR2 reads SASEGT. CDR3 amino acids: CASRSGTGHYEQYF. The CDR3 DNA reads as TGTGCCAGCAGATCCGGGACAGGGCATTACGAGCAGTACTTC.

The chain combines TRBV29-1 with TRBJ2-6, with 12 bases aligning to TRBD1. V gave up 3 bases and J gave up 1 base; unmatched junction bases: 1. The CDR3 has 16 amino acids. Germline values: CDR1 SQVTM, CDR2 ANQGSEA. The CDR3 region has the DNA TGCAGCGTTGAGGGACAGGGGGCATCTGGGGCCAACGTCCTGACTTTC. Translating it yields CSVEGQGASGANVLTF.

This clone was seen once. The chain links TRBV4-3 to TRBJ2-1; D remains ambiguous. V lost 5 bases to trimming and J lost 10 bases, with 15 bases between them. The germline CDR1 and CDR2 sequences are LGHNA and YSLEER. CDR3 length equals 13 residues. The CDR3 loop is CASSSSDQWEQFF. In DNA, the CDR3 is TGCGCCAGCAGCAGTTCCGACCAGTGGGAGCAGTTCTTC.

V and J are TRBV7-2 and TRBJ1-1; D call uncertain. CDR1 SGHTA and CDR2 FQGNSA come from the germline V gene. Trimming left V 4 bases short and J 0 bases short, with 6 bases between. This CDR3 contains 13 residues. CDR3 in amino acids: CASSSVMNTEAFF. CDR3 DNA sequence: TGTGCCAGCAGCTCCGTCATGAACACTGAAGCTTTCTTT.

The V gene is TRBV5-6, the J gene TRBJ1-5; D ambiguous. CDR1 and CDR2 from the germline V gene are SGHDT and YYEEEE. The CDR3 contains 19 residues. The germline V and J ends were trimmed by 0 bases and 0 bases, with 19 bases remaining between them. Here the CDR3 reads CASSLGGSLASYSNQPQHF. The CDR3 DNA is TGTGCCAGCAGCTTGGGCGGGTCCCTAGCCTCCTATAGCAATCAGCCCCAGCATTTT.

The rearrangement uses TRBV7-9 and TRBJ2-7; D unclear. CDR1 SEHNR and CDR2 FQNEAQ come from the germline V gene (reference sequence). This CDR3 comprises 14 residues. Trimming removed 2 bases at V and 2 bases at J, with 10 bases between. The CDR3 DNA follows: TGTGCCAGCAGCTTAACTGGACCCCCCTACGAGCAGTACTTC. Amino acid sequence: CASSLTGPPYEQYF.

V is TRBV6-5 and J is TRBJ1-6; maybe TRBD1 (6 bases). Trimming stripped 2 bases from V and 8 bases from J, with 10 bases between. CDR3 length equals 14 residues. Germline V gene lookup returns CDR1 MNHEY and CDR2 SVGAGI. In nucleotides, the CDR3 is TGTGCCAGCAGTTACAGGGGGACGGATTCACCCCTCCACTTT. Protein product: CASSYRGTDSPLHF.

This sequence joins TRBV14 and TRBJ2-5; D tentatively fits TRBD1 or TRBD2 (7 bases each). The germline gives CDR1 SGHDN, CDR2 FVKESK. The CDR3 contains 14 residues. Trimming pared 4 bases from V and 5 bases from J, leaving 14 bases between. The CDR3 here is CASSRRGGRETQYF. The CDR3 bases are TGTGCCAGCAGCCGCAGGGGGGGCCGGGAGACCCAGTACTTC.

This chain joins TRBV5-4 and TRBJ1-1, with D tentatively TRBD1 (5 bases). Trimming stripped 2 bases from V and 5 bases from J, with 7 bases between. The CDR3 extends over 12 amino acids. CDR1 SGHNT and CDR2 YYREEE come from the germline V gene (reference sequence). The CDR3 nucleotides are TGTGCCAGCAGCTTCCGGGGGACTGAAGCTTTCTTT. Translating gives CASSFRGTEAFF.